This passage covers 14 T cell receptor beta chains from one sample sequenced in a study of regulatory T cells in long-lasting Graves disease. Libraries of TCR beta came from iRepertoire HTBI primers plus Arm-PCR of CDR3 regions. TCRdb used MiXCR to reprocess the multiplex PCR reads, holding one entry per CDR3 protein. The sample has about 350,000 distinct CDR3 sequences; 16% are singletons. Time point of the sample: newly diagnosed GD, antithyroid drugs for less than 3 months. The TCR library was made from RNA extracted from PBMCs. Separately, the same data were catalogued under a study of T cells in Graves' hyperthyroidism and ophthalmopathy.

This material consisted of peripheral blood mononuclear cells (PBMCs), taken at new diagnosis, from a patient treated with antithyroid drugs. Receptors originate from a man aged 40-50 years with Graves disease.

The table lists this clonotype with many counts. V and J are TRBV7-2 and TRBJ1-6; D gene ambiguous. This CDR3 comprises 13 residues. Germline-derived CDR1 and CDR2 are SGHTA and FQGNSA. V gave up 5 bases and J gave up 7 bases, with 9 bases separating them. CDR3 sequence reads: CASSPFQNSPLHF. DNA for the CDR3: TGTGCCAGCAGCCCATTCCAGAATTCACCCCTCCACTTT.

Many counts were recorded for this clonotype. The V call is TRBV12-3 or TRBV12-4, the J call TRBJ2-7; TRBD2 matches 10 bases. The CDR3 runs to 13 residues. Unmatched junction bases numbered 5, after V lost 6 bases and J lost 6 bases. The CDR3 DNA follows: TGTGCCAGCAGACCTTTAGCGGGGGGCGAGCAGTACTTC. It encodes CASRPLAGGEQYF.

This clonotype was observed a few times. This chain uses TRBV4-3 with TRBJ2-5; 11 bases are shared with TRBD1. Germline CDR1 LGHNA, CDR2 YSLEER. The CDR3 runs to 15 residues. The V and J ends lost 5 bases and 5 bases, in that order; junction bases with no gene match: 7. The CDR3 is CASSAVGQGAETQYF. CDR3 coding DNA: TGCGCCAGCAGCGCTGTAGGACAGGGGGCCGAGACCCAGTACTTC.

This clonotype was detected many times. The gene calls are TRBV28 and TRBJ1-5; D is unclear. Germline V CDR1 and CDR2: MDHEN, SYDVKM. The length of the CDR3 is 12 residues. Trimming took off 7 bases at V and 7 bases at J, with 11 bases between the two ends. CDR3 in DNA: TGTGCCAGCATTAGTAGCGGCCAGCCCCAGCATTTT. Protein product: CASISSGQPQHF. The entire variable domain, with the rest obtained from reference TRBV28 and TRBJ1-5, is as follows: DVKVTQSSRYLVKRTGEKVFLECVQDMDHENMFWYRQDPGLGLRLIYFSYDVKMKEKGDIPEGYSVSREKKERFSLILESASTNQTSMYLCASISSGQPQHFGDGTRLSIL.

At least ten counts were recorded for this clonotype. This chain joins TRBV27 and TRBJ1-1, with 8 bases fitting TRBD1. The germline V gene encodes CDR1 MNHEY and CDR2 SMNVEV (reference sequence). Unmatched junction bases numbered 1, after V lost 3 bases and J lost 4 bases. This CDR3 is 13 amino acids long. CDR3 sequence: CASSLDRATEAFF. The CDR3 coding sequence is TGTGCCAGCAGTTTGGACAGGGCCACTGAAGCTTTCTTT.

This clonotype was picked up many times. The CDR3 sequence is CASSYGTGPYNSPLHF. DNA of the CDR3: TGTGCCAGCAGTTACGGGACAGGCCCGTATAATTCACCCCTCCACTTT. This chain joins TRBV6-2 or TRBV6-3 and TRBJ1-6; 8 bases agree with TRBD1. V lost 2 bases and J lost 4; bases outside the gene matches: 4. Germline V lookup: CDR1 MNHEY, CDR2 SVGEGT. The CDR3 is 16 amino acids.

The chain couples TRBV20-1 to TRBJ2-2; maybe TRBD2 (6 bases). The V and J ends lost 2 bases and 6 bases respectively, with 16 bases between them. The CDR3 runs to 15 residues. Germline V gives CDR1 DFQATT, CDR2 SNEGSKA (reference sequence). The CDR3 protein is CSARPPTRGAGELFF. The CDR3 DNA sequence: TGCAGTGCTAGACCTCCGACTAGAGGTGCCGGGGAGCTGTTTTTT.

This clonotype has at least ten counts. The rearrangement links TRBV18 to TRBJ2-7; 7 bases are a match to TRBD1. This CDR3 is built from 15 residues. Losses at the gene ends were 0 bases for V and 2 bases for J; bases not matched to a gene: 4. The germline V gene has CDR1 KGHSH and CDR2 LQKENI. The CDR3 region has the DNA TGTGCCAGCTCACCACCGGGCGGACAGGCCTACGAGCAGTACTTC. Translated: CASSPPGGQAYEQYF.

This clonotype was observed a few times. A single base is all that separates this from a far larger clone, so a read error is likely. This chain links TRBV13 with TRBJ2-1; D is uncertain. Germline loops: CDR1 PRHDT, CDR2 FYEKMQ (reference sequence). CDR3 length: 14 amino acids. V was pared by 6 bases and J by 10 bases, with 19 bases between. CDR3 protein: CASSYEASSYEQFF. The CDR3 DNA follows: TGTGCCAGCAGTTACGAGGCCAGCTCCTACGAGCAGTTCTTC.

The sample holds many counts of this clonotype. V and J are TRBV12-3 or TRBV12-4 and TRBJ1-1, with TRBD1 identical over 9 bases. This CDR3 is 14 amino acids long. V shed 5 bases and J 3 bases; nucleotides not matched to a gene: 4. CDR3 DNA sequence: TGTGCCAGCAGTGACAGGGGGGAGCACACTGAAGCTTTCTTT. Encoded protein: CASSDRGEHTEAFF.

This clonotype was observed a handful of times. A much larger clone sits a single nucleotide away, making a read error possible. The chain has TRBV27 and TRBJ2-5; possible D gene TRBD2, 5 bases. The CDR3 length is 13 residues. CDR1 is MNHEY, CDR2 SMNVEV, per germline (reference sequence). Trimming took 4 bases from V and 4 from J, leaving 10 bases between them. CDR3 residues: CASSSRRGETQYF. The DNA of the CDR3 is TGTGCCAGCAGTTCCAGACGGGGAGAGACCCAGTACTTC.

This clonotype was picked up a small number of times. The chain carries TRBV19 and TRBJ1-3, with 8 bases fitting TRBD1. Germline V gene sequence: CDR1 LNHDA, CDR2 SQIVND (reference sequence). V shed 6 bases, J shed 2 bases, and the junction held 6 bases outside the gene matches. The CDR3 contains 15 residues. CDR3 coding DNA: TGTGCCAGTAGCAGACAGGGGAGGCCTGGAAACACCATATATTTT. Protein sequence: CASSRQGRPGNTIYF.

This clonotype was counted ten times or more. The J gene is TRBJ2-7, the V gene TRBV27; weak D call: TRBD1 (6 bases). This CDR3 region has 14 residues. Germline V gene sequence: CDR1 MNHEY, CDR2 SMNVEV (reference sequence). The V end lost 10 bases, the J end lost 1 base, and 17 bases lay between the germline ends. CDR3 DNA sequence: TGTGCCACCACCTTGACAGGATCTTCCTACGAGCAGTACTTC. Translated, it gives CATTLTGSSYEQYF.

Comments on this clonotype: The junction shows a germline mismatch at one end, possibly a read error. The V gene is TRBV20-1, the J gene TRBJ2-3, with a tentative D call TRBD2 (6 bases). CDR1 and CDR2 (germline): DFQATT, SNEGSKA (reference sequence). The CDR3 has 13 amino acids. In DNA, the CDR3 is TGCAATGCTAGCGTCGATAGCACAGATACGCAGTATTTT. It codes for CNASVDSTDTQYF.